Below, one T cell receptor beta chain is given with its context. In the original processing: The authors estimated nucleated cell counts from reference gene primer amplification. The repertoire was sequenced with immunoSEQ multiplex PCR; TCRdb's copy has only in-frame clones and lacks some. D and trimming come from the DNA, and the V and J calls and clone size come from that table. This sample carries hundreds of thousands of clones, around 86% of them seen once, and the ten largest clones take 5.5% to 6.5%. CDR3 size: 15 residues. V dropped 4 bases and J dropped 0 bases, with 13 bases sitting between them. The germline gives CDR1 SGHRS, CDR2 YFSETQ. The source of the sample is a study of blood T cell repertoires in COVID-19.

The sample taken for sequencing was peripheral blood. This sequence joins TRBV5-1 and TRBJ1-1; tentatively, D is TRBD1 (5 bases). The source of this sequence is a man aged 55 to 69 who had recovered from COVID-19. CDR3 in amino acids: CASSPQTVMNTEAFF. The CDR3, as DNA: TGCGCCAGCAGCCCCCAGACAGTCATGAACACTGAAGCTTTCTTT.